Each of the 31 T cell receptor beta chains below was sequenced from the same sample in a study of regulatory T cells in long-lasting Graves disease. Building of the TCR beta libraries involved iRepertoire HTBI primers and Arm-PCR of CDR3 regions. TCRdb independently ran MiXCR on the multiplex PCR reads; one entry per CDR3 protein. The sample has 300,000 or so distinct CDR3 sequences; about 20% are singletons. The sample's time point: persistent/refractory GD, antithyroid drugs over 5 years with positive TRAb. From PBMCs, RNA was extracted and then used to make the TCR library. The sequenced sample was peripheral blood mononuclear cells (PBMCs), obtained when the disease was refractory, from a patient treated with antithyroid drugs. These receptors all come from a female donor with Graves disease.

This clonotype was detected many times. CDR3 nucleotides: TGTGCCAGCAGACCTCCGGGACAGCTGAACACTGAAGCTTTCTTT. This codes for CASRPPGQLNTEAFF. The chain joins TRBV3-1 to TRBJ1-1, with 7 bases matching TRBD1. The CDR3 length is 15 residues. The junction had 7 bases not matched to a gene; V was cut back by 6 bases and J by 0 bases. In germline, CDR1 is LGHDT, CDR2 YNNKEL (reference sequence).

The sample holds many counts of this clonotype. The chain joins TRBV28 to TRBJ2-7; 12 nucleotides agree with TRBD2. J was trimmed by 5 bases and V by 4 bases; bases with no gene match: 6. From germline, CDR1 is MDHEN and CDR2 SYDVKM. The CDR3 length is 15 residues. The CDR3 sequence: CASSSGLAGSNEQYF. DNA for the CDR3: TGTGCCAGCAGTTCCGGACTAGCGGGATCTAACGAGCAGTACTTC.

This clonotype was seen a few times. The V and J genes are TRBV11-2 and TRBJ2-3, with TRBD2 matching 9 bases. Germline CDR1 SGHAT, CDR2 FQNNGV. The V segment lost 4 bases and the J segment 4 bases; nucleotides outside the gene matches: 6. CDR3 length: 15 amino acids. CDR3: CASSYAGGPSDTQYF. For the CDR3, the DNA is TGTGCCAGCAGCTACGCGGGGGGGCCCTCAGATACGCAGTATTTT.

The chain employs TRBV10-1 and TRBJ1-1; 7 bases agree with TRBD1. CDR1 is WNHNN, CDR2 SYGVQD, per germline (reference sequence). V was clipped by 3 bases and J by 6 bases; unmatched bases: 4. The CDR3 runs to 13 residues. The DNA for the CDR3 is TGCGCCAGCAGTGACTCGACAGGGCCTGAAGCTTTCTTT. This translates into CASSDSTGPEAFF.

This clonotype was recorded at least ten times. V gene TRBV28 combines with J gene TRBJ1-4; D is perhaps TRBD1 (5 bases). The V gene lost 4 bases and the J gene lost 0 bases, with 9 bases spanning the gap. The germline V gene encodes CDR1 MDHEN and CDR2 SYDVKM. The CDR3 loop spans 15 amino acids. DNA of the CDR3: TGTGCCAGCAGTTCCGGGGGTGCAACTAATGAAAAACTGTTTTTT. It is translated as CASSSGGATNEKLFF.

This clonotype was counted many times. This sequence joins TRBV11-2 and TRBJ2-7; 12 bases map to TRBD2. CDR3 size: 14 residues. The V and J ends lost 5 bases and 4 bases, in that order; junction bases with no gene match: 3. Germline lookup yields CDR1 SGHAT and CDR2 FQNNGV. CDR3 bases: TGTGCCAGCAGCCTTGGACTAGCGGGGTACGAGCAGTACTTC. This codes for CASSLGLAGYEQYF.

This clonotype has only a few counts. The chain links TRBV10-3 to TRBJ2-5; D assignment may be TRBD1 or TRBD2 (6 bases each). Trimming cost V 0 bases and J 7 bases, with 18 bases left between them. Looked up from germline, CDR1 is ENHRY and CDR2 is SYGVKD. The CDR3 is 16 amino acids. DNA of the CDR3: TGTGCCATCAGTGAGTCAGGAGGGCAGGGGCGCAGGACCCAGTACTTC. Translated: CAISESGGQGRRTQYF.

The J gene is TRBJ2-7, the V gene TRBV20-1, with D unresolved. There are 14 residues in the CDR3. The V end lost 0 bases, the J end lost 0 bases, and 9 bases lay between the germline ends. Germline V gene lookup returns CDR1 DFQATT and CDR2 SNEGSKA (reference sequence). The CDR3 sequence is CSARDDFSSYEQYF. The DNA for the CDR3 is TGCAGTGCTAGAGATGACTTTAGCTCCTACGAGCAGTACTTC.

The rearrangement links TRBV28 to TRBJ1-2; 8 bases match TRBD1. CDR1 and CDR2 from the germline V gene are MDHEN and SYDVKM. The CDR3 has 14 residues. J lost 5 bases, V lost 3 bases, and 5 bases had no gene match. CDR3 nucleotide sequence: TGTGCCAGCAGTTTGGGCGGACAGGGATATGGCTACACCTTC. As protein: CASSLGGQGYGYTF.

This chain links TRBV2 with TRBJ2-1; 10 positions agree with TRBD1. This CDR3 contains 14 residues. V lost 7 bases to trimming and J lost 5 bases; unmatched junction nucleotides: 5. Germline loops: CDR1 SNHLY, CDR2 FYNNEI. CDR3 sequence (DNA): TGTGCCAGCACGGGACAGGGGAATAACAATGAGCAGTTCTTC. Its translation is CASTGQGNNNEQFF.

This clonotype was detected ten times or more. The chain is built from TRBV2 and TRBJ1-1; 9 bases match TRBD1. CDR1 is SNHLY and CDR2 is FYNNEI in the germline V gene. Trimming took 6 bases from V and 1 from J; bases not matched to a gene: 3. The CDR3 extends over 14 amino acids. In DNA, the CDR3 is TGTGCCAGCAGGACAGGGGGGCCGAACACTGAAGCTTTCTTT. It translates to CASRTGGPNTEAFF.

The chain carries TRBV12-3 or TRBV12-4 and TRBJ1-6, with a possible D match to TRBD1 (5 bases). The V and J ends lost 3 bases and 10 bases respectively, with 10 bases between them. The CDR3 totals 13 residues. For the CDR3, the DNA is TGTGCCAGCAGTTTTTCGGGGGGGTCACCCCTCCACTTT. Protein product: CASSFSGGSPLHF.

The chain has TRBV11-2 and TRBJ2-3, with D hard to call. Germline lookup yields CDR1 SGHAT and CDR2 FQNNGV. Trimming removed 1 base at V and 12 bases at J, with 14 bases between. This CDR3 comprises 13 residues. DNA of the CDR3: TGTGCCAGCAGCTTAGCGTCGACTCTCGCCCAGTATTTT. This encodes CASSLASTLAQYF. Drawing the rest from reference TRBV11-2 and TRBJ2-3, the complete variable domain is EAGVAQSPRYKIIEKRQSVAFWCNPISGHATLYWYQQILGQGPKLLIQFQNNGVVDDSQLPKDRFSAERLKGVDSTLKIQPAKLEDSAVYLCASSLASTLAQYFGPGTRLTVL.

This clonotype was seen at least ten times. This chain links TRBV2 with TRBJ2-7; D ambiguous. Germline CDR1 is SNHLY and CDR2 is FYNNEI. Trimming removed 1 base at V and 3 bases at J, with 7 bases between. CDR3 size: 13 residues. The CDR3 is CASSEETVYEQYF. For the CDR3, the DNA is TGTGCCAGCAGTGAAGAGACTGTCTACGAGCAGTACTTC.

This clonotype was counted a few times. V is TRBV5-1 and J is TRBJ1-6; unclear D gene. V lost 4 bases to trimming and J lost 10 bases, with 18 bases between them. The CDR3 has 15 residues. Germline CDR1 is SGHRS and CDR2 is YFSETQ. CDR3 DNA sequence: TGCGCCAGCAGCCCGAACCAGGAGGCCCGATCACCCCTCCACTTT. It is translated as CASSPNQEARSPLHF.

The table lists this clonotype with many counts. The chain combines TRBV27 with TRBJ1-4; the D gene is possibly TRBD1 (6 bases). This CDR3 is built from 16 residues. The germline V gene has CDR1 MNHEY and CDR2 SMNVEV (reference sequence). Trimming took 5 bases from V and 5 from J, leaving 18 bases between them. CDR3 nucleotides: TGTGCCAGCAGTCCCACCCCGACAGGAAAGAATGAAAAACTGTTTTTT. Protein product: CASSPTPTGKNEKLFF.

In this sample, this clonotype turned up many times. The chain links TRBV12-3 or TRBV12-4 to TRBJ2-5; D gene uncertain. Trimming took 8 bases from V and 2 from J, leaving 15 bases between them. The CDR3 sequence is 14 residues long. The CDR3 loop reads CASGSFYGQETQYF. The CDR3, as DNA: TGTGCCAGCGGGTCTTTCTACGGTCAAGAGACCCAGTACTTC.

On this clonotype itself: This may come from a read error, since a much larger clone is one base off. The V call is TRBV28, the J call TRBJ1-6; perhaps TRBD1 as D (6 bases). Germline CDR1 is MDHEN and CDR2 is SYDVKM. CDR3 size: 15 residues. CDR3 protein: CASSTGNTYNSPLYF. In DNA, the CDR3 is TGTGCCAGCAGTACAGGGAACACCTATAATTCACCCCTCTACTTT.

Many counts were recorded for this clonotype. V gene TRBV11-3 combines with J gene TRBJ1-1; no definite D call. Germline values: CDR1 SGHNT, CDR2 YENEEA. V lost 5 bases to trimming and J lost 10 bases, with 26 bases between them. CDR3 length: 16 residues. The CDR3 coding sequence is TGTGCCAGCAGCCCTCGTCAGCTTTCTTTGACTGGGCGAGCTTTCTTT. Protein sequence: CASSPRQLSLTGRAFF. Full variable domain (missing parts from reference TRBV11-3 and TRBJ1-1): EAGVVQSPRYKIIEKKQPVAFWCNPISGHNTLYWYLQNLGQGPELLIRYENEEAVDDSQLPKDRFSAERLKGVDSTLKIQPAELGDSAVYLCASSPRQLSLTGRAFFGQGTRLTVV.

The V gene is TRBV11-3, the J gene TRBJ2-1, with TRBD1 matching over 12 bases. CDR1 SGHNT and CDR2 YENEEA come from the germline V gene. This CDR3 has 14 amino acids. Unmatched junction bases numbered 6, after V lost 7 bases and J lost 8 bases. The CDR3 DNA is TGTGCCAGCAACCGGGACAGGGGGCTCGATGAGCAGTTCTTC. Amino acids: CASNRDRGLDEQFF.

This clonotype has more than one count but fewer than ten. This chain joins TRBV11-1 and TRBJ2-7; D call uncertain. This CDR3 is 16 amino acids long. Deletions cut 1 base from V and 0 bases from J, with 13 bases between. The germline V gene encodes CDR1 SGHAT and CDR2 FQDESV (reference sequence). The CDR3 sequence: CASSLVPQGPSYEQYF. In DNA, the CDR3 is TGTGCCAGCAGCTTAGTGCCGCAAGGTCCCTCCTACGAGCAGTACTTC.

This clonotype has a count of ten or more. This chain connects TRBV27 to TRBJ1-2, with D perhaps TRBD1 (5 bases). Trimming took 8 bases from V and 3 from J, leaving 16 bases between them. CDR3 length: 14 residues. Looked up from germline, CDR1 is MNHEY and CDR2 is SMNVEV (reference sequence). CDR3 DNA: TGTGCCAGCTGCCCGGCAGGGTTTTACTATGGCTACACCTTC. Protein: CASCPAGFYYGYTF.

The chain joins TRBV6-1 to TRBJ2-7; TRBD1 matches at 9 bases. The length of the CDR3 is 15 residues. The V and J ends lost 8 bases and 2 bases, in that order; junction bases with no gene match: 10. Germline values: CDR1 MNHNS, CDR2 SASEGT. DNA for the CDR3: TGTGCCAGCGGGGGGGGGACAGGGTGGACCTACGAGCAGTACTTC. It yields the protein CASGGGTGWTYEQYF.

This clonotype was recorded at least ten times. J is TRBJ1-2 and V is TRBV10-2; D is undetermined. The CDR3 loop spans 13 amino acids. Per the germline V gene, CDR1 is WSHSY and CDR2 is SAAADI. Trimming took off 4 bases at V and 5 bases at J, with 11 bases between the two ends. CDR3 loop: CASSVRDLYGYTF. The DNA of the CDR3 is TGCGCCAGCAGTGTACGAGATCTTTATGGCTACACCTTC.

This clonotype was counted between two and nine times. V and J are TRBV3-1 and TRBJ2-3, with no clear D. Trimming removed 5 bases from V and 2 bases from J, with 11 bases in between. This CDR3 spans 14 amino acids. CDR1 and CDR2 from the germline V gene are LGHDT and YNNKEL (reference sequence). Here the CDR3 reads CASSSRKDTDTQYF. Here the CDR3 DNA reads TGTGCCAGCAGCTCCAGGAAGGACACAGATACGCAGTATTTT.

This clonotype showed up just a few times. V and J are TRBV19 and TRBJ2-5; D is uncertain. CDR1 is LNHDA, CDR2 SQIVND, per germline (reference sequence). With 6 bases removed from V and 1 base from J, the gap between germline ends came to 9 bases. The CDR3 contains 13 residues. Here the CDR3 reads CASRARAQETQYF. CDR3 nucleotides: TGTGCCAGTAGGGCTAGGGCCCAAGAGACCCAGTACTTC.

This clonotype was counted many times. The chain couples TRBV27 to TRBJ2-7; D is perhaps TRBD2 (5 bases). The CDR3 contains 15 residues. Germline CDR1 MNHEY, CDR2 SMNVEV (reference sequence). V lost 0 bases, J lost 0 bases, and 9 bases lay in between. Here the CDR3 reads CASSLSGLRSYEQYF. The CDR3 region has the DNA TGTGCCAGCAGTTTATCTGGACTCCGCTCCTACGAGCAGTACTTC.

This clonotype was observed a few times. For the CDR3, the DNA is TGTGCCAGCAGCGTAGAGACAGGGCTAACCTACGAGCAGTACTTC. This sequence encodes CASSVETGLTYEQYF. The chain recombines TRBV9 with TRBJ2-7; 7 nucleotides line up with TRBD1. There are 15 residues in the CDR3. The J segment lost 2 bases and the V segment lost 0 bases, leaving 5 bases of the junction unmatched. CDR1 and CDR2 (germline): SGDLS, YYNGEE.

This clonotype was counted between two and nine times. This rearrangement joins TRBV28 to TRBJ2-7, with D unresolved. Germline V CDR1 and CDR2: MDHEN, SYDVKM. This CDR3 region has 14 residues. Between the trimmed V and J ends, which lost 3 bases and 1 base, there was a span of 10 bases. The CDR3 DNA reads as TGTGCCAGCAGTTTTTCCGACGGGTCCTACGAGCAGTACTTC. Its translation is CASSFSDGSYEQYF.

About this clonotype: A much larger clone sits a single nucleotide away, making a read error possible. The chain combines TRBV6-2 or TRBV6-3 with TRBJ1-1, with 8 bases identical to TRBD1. The CDR3 is 14 residues long. Unmatched junction bases numbered 9, after V lost 6 bases and J lost 6 bases. CDR1 MNHEY and CDR2 SVGEGT come from the germline V gene. CDR3 protein: CASSVRGPNAEAFF. The CDR3 region has the DNA TGTGCCAGCAGCGTCAGGGGGCCTAACGCTGAAGCTTTCTTT.

In its sample, this clonotype was seen a few times. The V call is TRBV9, the J call TRBJ2-7, with 8 bases that match TRBD2. This CDR3 contains 15 residues. Germline V gives CDR1 SGDLS, CDR2 YYNGEE. J was trimmed by 3 bases and V by 3 bases; bases with no gene match: 8. CDR3 loop: CASSARGTRDYEQYF. Written as DNA, the CDR3 is TGTGCCAGCAGCGCCCGCGGGACTAGGGACTACGAGCAGTACTTC. Full variable domain (missing parts from reference TRBV9 and TRBJ2-7): DSGVTQTPKHLITATGQRVTLRCSPRSGDLSVYWYQQSLDQGLQFLIQYYNGEERAKGNILERFSAQQFPDLHSELNLSSLELGDSALYFCASSARGTRDYEQYFGPGTRLTVT.